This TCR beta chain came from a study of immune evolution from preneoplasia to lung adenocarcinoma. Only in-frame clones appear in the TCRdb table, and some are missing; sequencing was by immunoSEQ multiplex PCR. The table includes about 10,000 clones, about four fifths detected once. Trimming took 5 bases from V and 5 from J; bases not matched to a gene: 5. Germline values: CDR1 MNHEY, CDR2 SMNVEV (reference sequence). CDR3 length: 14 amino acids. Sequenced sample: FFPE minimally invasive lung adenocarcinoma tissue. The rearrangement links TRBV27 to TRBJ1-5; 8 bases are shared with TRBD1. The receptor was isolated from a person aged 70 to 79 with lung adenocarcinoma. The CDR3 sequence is CASSADREYQPQHF. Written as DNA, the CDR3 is TGTGCCAGCAGTGCGGACAGGGAATATCAGCCCCAGCATTTT.